The 18 T cell receptor beta chains in this list originate from one sample, sequenced in a study of T cell responses to AZD1222 COVID-19 vaccine. Sequencing was performed with immunoSEQ multiplex PCR; in TCRdb, only in-frame clones are kept and a portion is missing. The repertoire holds 120,000 or so clones, with about 88% as singletons. The material was peripheral blood, obtained on day 0 of AZD1222 vaccination. Source of these receptors: an adult in good health.

This clone was observed a single time. The gene calls are TRBV7-2 and TRBJ2-3; the D gene is possibly TRBD1 (5 bases). This CDR3 comprises 16 residues. V was shortened by 5 bases and J by 0 bases, with 15 bases between the two germline ends. The germline V gene has CDR1 SGHTA and CDR2 FQGNSA. Here the CDR3 DNA reads TGTGCCAGCAGCCCAAATACAGGATTTAGCACAGATACGCAGTATTTT. This encodes CASSPNTGFSTDTQYF.

CDR3 loop: CASGRQGRDTEAFF. CDR3 nucleotides: TGTGCCAGCGGAAGACAGGGGCGGGACACTGAAGCTTTCTTT. The chain is built from TRBV7-2 and TRBJ1-1, with TRBD1 matching over 8 bases. The V and J ends lost 8 bases and 3 bases, in that order; junction bases with no gene match: 8. The CDR3 sequence is 14 residues long. Germline loops: CDR1 SGHTA, CDR2 FQGNSA.

The J gene is TRBJ2-1, the V gene TRBV9; no firm D call. The CDR3 extends over 14 amino acids. Germline assignment: CDR1 SGDLS and CDR2 YYNGEE. V was shortened by 0 bases and J by 0 bases, with 4 bases between the two germline ends. CDR3 loop: CASSVGSSYNEQFF. The CDR3 DNA reads as TGTGCCAGCAGCGTAGGGAGCTCCTACAATGAGCAGTTCTTC.

This rearrangement joins TRBV7-2 to TRBJ2-3; no firm D call. V was trimmed by 0 bases and J by 4 bases, leaving 11 bases between them. This CDR3 region has 15 residues. The germline V gene encodes CDR1 SGHTA and CDR2 FQGNSA. The DNA of the CDR3 is TGTGCCAGCAGCTTAGCTCCTAGTCGGTCAGATACGCAGTATTTT. Residues: CASSLAPSRSDTQYF. Looking up the rest from reference TRBV7-2 and TRBJ2-3 gives the full variable domain: GAGVSQSPSNKVTEKGKDVELRCDPISGHTALYWYRQSLGQGLEFLIYFQGNSAPDKSGLPSDRFSAERTGGSVSTLTIQRTQQEDSAVYLCASSLAPSRSDTQYFGPGTRLTVL.

The chain employs TRBV7-9 and TRBJ2-5; D not resolved. Trimming shortened V by 4 bases and J by 2 bases, and 14 bases separated the two germline ends. This CDR3 is built from 15 residues. Germline assignment: CDR1 SEHNR and CDR2 FQNEAQ (reference sequence). CDR3 bases: TGTGCCAGCAGCTCGCTACGGCAAGGGCAAGAGACCCAGTACTTC. It codes for CASSSLRQGQETQYF.

The gene calls are TRBV10-2 and TRBJ2-1, with D unresolved. The V end lost 10 bases, the J end lost 8 bases, and 12 bases lay between the germline ends. CDR1 WSHSY and CDR2 SAAADI come from the germline V gene. The CDR3 has 11 residues. CDR3 residues: CATSDPDEQFF. The CDR3 nucleotides are TGCGCCACCTCGGACCCGGATGAGCAGTTCTTC.

J is TRBJ2-7 and V is TRBV5-1, with a weak D call TRBD2 (6 bases). V was shortened by 4 bases and J by 6 bases, with 14 bases between the two germline ends. This CDR3 is 13 amino acids long. The germline gives CDR1 SGHRS, CDR2 YFSETQ. CDR3 sequence reads: CASSAGLGGEQYF. The CDR3 region has the DNA TGCGCCAGCAGCGCGGGTTTGGGGGGCGAGCAGTACTTC.

The chain joins TRBV7-2 to TRBJ1-5; maybe TRBD1 (6 bases). Germline-derived CDR1 and CDR2 are SGHTA and FQGNSA. The CDR3 is 14 residues long. Trimming took off 4 bases at V and 3 bases at J, with 10 bases between the two ends. This CDR3 is CASSSGQPNQPQHF. CDR3 DNA sequence: TGTGCCAGCAGCTCAGGACAGCCCAATCAGCCCCAGCATTTT. Looking up the rest from reference TRBV7-2 and TRBJ1-5 gives the full variable domain: GAGVSQSPSNKVTEKGKDVELRCDPISGHTALYWYRQSLGQGLEFLIYFQGNSAPDKSGLPSDRFSAERTGGSVSTLTIQRTQQEDSAVYLCASSSGQPNQPQHFGDGTRLSIL.

Only a few counts were recorded for this clone. V gene TRBV11-1 combines with J gene TRBJ1-2; TRBD1 matches at 10 bases. This CDR3 has 14 residues. Trimming cost V 5 bases and J 8 bases; bases outside gene matches: 8. In germline, CDR1 is SGHAT, CDR2 FQDESV (reference sequence). The CDR3 DNA sequence: TGTGCCAGCAGCCGAATGGGACAGGGGAGCGGCTACACCTTC. It is translated as CASSRMGQGSGYTF.

V and J are TRBV28 and TRBJ2-7; TRBD2 aligns across 10 bases. Germline CDR1 is MDHEN and CDR2 is SYDVKM. The CDR3 covers 14 residues. V lost 4 bases and J lost 12; bases outside the gene matches: 12. The CDR3 reads CASSSIGLAGDRYF. The DNA for the CDR3 is TGTGCCAGCAGTTCTATCGGGCTAGCGGGGGATCGGTACTTC. Supplemented by reference TRBV28 and TRBJ2-7, the full variable domain reads DVKVTQSSRYLVKRTGEKVFLECVQDMDHENMFWYRQDPGLGLRLIYFSYDVKMKEKGDIPEGYSVSREKKERFSLILESASTNQTSMYLCASSSIGLAGDRYFGPGTRLTVT.

The chain links TRBV5-1 to TRBJ2-1, with 7 nucleotides matching TRBD1. The germline V gene encodes CDR1 SGHRS and CDR2 YFSETQ. V shed 1 base and J 9 bases; nucleotides not matched to a gene: 7. The CDR3 spans 14 residues. The DNA for the CDR3 is TGCGCCAGCAGCTTGCGAACAGGGGAAGGTGAGCAGTTCTTC. Translation gives CASSLRTGEGEQFF.

The chain carries TRBV11-2 and TRBJ2-7; D ambiguous. The CDR3 is 12 amino acids. With 5 bases removed from V and 6 bases from J, the gap between germline ends came to 11 bases. CDR1 and CDR2 (germline): SGHAT, FQNNGV. CDR3 residues: CASSRSSVEQYF. The CDR3 nucleotides read TGTGCCAGCAGCCGTTCCAGCGTCGAGCAGTACTTC. The full variable domain, rest sourced from reference TRBV11-2 and TRBJ2-7, is EAGVAQSPRYKIIEKRQSVAFWCNPISGHATLYWYQQILGQGPKLLIQFQNNGVVDDSQLPKDRFSAERLKGVDSTLKIQPAKLEDSAVYLCASSRSSVEQYFGPGTRLTVT.

The V gene is TRBV6-2 or TRBV6-3, the J gene TRBJ2-3; TRBD2 agrees at 8 bases. In germline, CDR1 is MNHEY, CDR2 SVGEGT. V dropped 2 bases and J dropped 4; count of bases not matched to a gene: 14. CDR3 length: 18 amino acids. The CDR3, as DNA: TGTGCCAGCAGTTACCGGGCACTGGGCGGGGGGCACCCAGATACGCAGTATTTT. This sequence encodes CASSYRALGGGHPDTQYF.

The chain couples TRBV9 to TRBJ2-3; the D is unclear. Trimming removed 1 base from V and 5 bases from J, with 11 bases in between. Germline lookup yields CDR1 SGDLS and CDR2 YYNGEE. The CDR3 is 14 amino acids. Here the CDR3 reads CASSVRSGGDTQYF. CDR3 in DNA: TGTGCCAGCAGCGTACGCTCTGGCGGAGATACGCAGTATTTT.

The chain carries TRBV28 and TRBJ2-7; 7 bases fit TRBD2. CDR1 and CDR2 (germline): MDHEN, SYDVKM. The length of the CDR3 is 12 residues. Trimming removed 6 bases from V and 3 bases from J; junction bases left unmatched: 2. The CDR3 bases are TGTGCCAGCAGCCGGACTAGCTACGAGCAGTACTTC. As protein: CASSRTSYEQYF.

V and J are TRBV3-1 (or the pseudogene TRBV3-2) and TRBJ1-3, with D perhaps matching TRBD1 (6 bases). There are 13 residues in the CDR3. Germline V gene data show CDR1 as LGHDT and CDR2 as YNNKEL (reference sequence). Trimming left V 4 bases short and J 5 bases short, with 9 bases between. The CDR3 reads CASSPDSRNTIYF. The CDR3 nucleotides read TGTGCCAGCAGCCCGGACAGTAGAAACACCATATATTTT.

The sample holds a few counts of this clone. The gene calls are TRBV30 and TRBJ1-2; 10 nucleotides line up with TRBD1. Losses at the gene ends were 3 bases for V and 2 bases for J; bases not matched to a gene: 3. This CDR3 has 14 residues. Germline values: CDR1 GTSNPN, CDR2 SVGIG (reference sequence). The CDR3 loop is CAWSTGQGNYGYTF. The CDR3 nucleotides are TGTGCCTGGAGCACGGGACAGGGGAACTATGGCTACACCTTC.

The V and J genes are TRBV14 and TRBJ1-6; 7 bases are a match to TRBD1. The CDR3 is made up of 15 amino acids. Germline CDR1 and CDR2: SGHDN and FVKESK. J lost 9 bases, V lost 5 bases, and 10 bases had no gene match. CDR3 loop: CASSKYRGQSSPLHF. The CDR3 nucleotides are TGTGCCAGCAGCAAATATAGGGGGCAGAGTTCACCCCTCCACTTT.